This is a list of T cell receptor beta chains from one sample in a study of CD8+CD57+ T cells in acquired aplastic anemia. TCRdb re-called the reads with MiXCR, one entry per CDR3 protein. The sample records 17,000 or so distinct CDR3 sequences, over 35% being singletons. The sample was CD8+CD57+ T cells sorted from PBMCs. The receptors here all came from a human donor with aplastic anemia. Each CDR3 is given with its conserved first and last residue. A D gene is named only where the DNA matches it firmly. Only part of the rows carry a size: once, few, many, or a class if the clone is expanded.

J gene | D gene | V gene | clone size | CDR3 protein | CDR3 DNA
TRBJ2-7 | TRBD1 | TRBV29-1 | many | CSVEASGTGSYEQYF | TGCAGCGTTGAAGCTTCCGGGACAGGGTCCTACGAGCAGTACTTC
TRBJ1-5 | - | TRBV10-3 | few | CAISVGFNQPQHF | TGTGCCATCAGTGTAGGATTTAATCAGCCCCAGCATTTT
TRBJ2-4 | - | TRBV20-1 | - | CSARGILAKNIQYF | TGCAGTGCTAGGGGGATTTTAGCCAAAAACATTCAGTACTTC
TRBJ1-2 | - | TRBV7-9 | - | CASSNSAGYGYTF | TGTGCCAGCAGCAACTCTGCCGGTTATGGCTACACCTTC
TRBJ1-4 | TRBD1 | TRBV10-3 | - | CAISREGAGTNEKLFF | TGTGCCATCAGTCGAGAGGGGGCTGGAACTAATGAAAAACTGTTTTTT
TRBJ2-7 | TRBD2 | TRBV20-1 | few | CSARDLGGMTYEQYF | TGCAGTGCTAGAGATCTCGGGGGGATGACCTACGAGCAGTACTTC
TRBJ2-7 | - | TRBV9 | - | CASSSRDLPYEQYF | TGTGCCAGCAGCTCCCGGGACTTACCCTACGAGCAGTACTTC
TRBJ2-7 | - | TRBV9 | - | CASSVERTSEQYF | TGTGCCAGCAGCGTAGAACGGACATCCGAGCAGTACTTC
TRBJ2-1 | TRBD2 | TRBV5-6 | - | CASSLAGGNNEQFF | TGTGCCAGCAGCCTAGCGGGAGGCAACAATGAGCAGTTCTTC
TRBJ2-3 | - | TRBV9 | - | CASSPGFSSTDTQYF | TGTGCCAGCAGCCCGGGATTCAGTAGCACAGATACGCAGTATTTT
TRBJ1-1 | - | TRBV7-9 | - | CASATLGTEAFF | TGTGCCAGCGCTACCCTGGGAACTGAAGCTTTCTTT
TRBJ2-1 | TRBD2 | TRBV10-2 | - | CASRLAGERRGGQFF | TGCGCCAGCAGACTAGCGGGGGAACGCCGGGGCGGGCAGTTCTTC
TRBJ1-5 | - | TRBV7-9 | few | CASSLGPGPQPQHF | TGTGCCAGCAGCTTAGGCCCAGGGCCTCAGCCCCAGCATTTT
TRBJ2-5 | - | TRBV7-6 | few | CASSLGSEETQYF | TGTGCCAGCAGCTTAGGCTCAGAAGAGACCCAGTACTTC
TRBJ1-4 | - | TRBV20-1 | once | CSARGGGRVEKLFF | TGCAGTGCTAGAGGAGGGGGTAGGGTTGAAAAACTGTTTTTT
TRBJ2-3 | - | TRBV25-1 | - | CASSGPGDTQYF | TGTGCCAGCAGTGGACCGGGGGATACGCAGTATTTT
TRBJ2-7 | - | TRBV25-1 | many | CASSPPGRSGEQYF | TGTGCCAGCAGCCCACCCGGCAGGTCCGGTGAGCAGTACTTC
TRBJ2-7 | - | TRBV7-3 | - | CASSLLSGDYEQYF | TGTGCCAGCAGCTTACTATCAGGGGACTACGAGCAGTACTTC
TRBJ2-5 | - | TRBV2 | many | CASVRFYETQYF | TGTGCCAGCGTGAGGTTTTATGAGACCCAGTACTTC
TRBJ2-1 | TRBD1 | TRBV2 | many | CASRGQDNEQFF | TGTGCCAGCAGGGGACAGGACAATGAGCAGTTCTTC
TRBJ1-2 | - | TRBV3-1 | many | CASSQAGYGGYTF | TGTGCCAGCAGCCAAGCCGGCTATGGCGGCTACACCTTC
TRBJ1-1 | - | TRBV6-5 | - | CASSLQGGDTEAFF | TGTGCCAGCAGTTTACAGGGTGGGGACACTGAAGCTTTCTTT
TRBJ1-6 | - | TRBV6-5 | few | CASSYGQLGSPLHF | TGTGCCAGCAGTTACGGGCAATTGGGTTCACCCCTCCACTTT
TRBJ1-4 | - | TRBV7-2 | many | CASSRAGQTSNEKLFF | TGTGCCAGCAGCCGAGCAGGACAGACTTCTAATGAAAAACTGTTTTTT
TRBJ1-1 | - | TRBV7-9 | many | CASSYYGPDTEAFF | TGTGCCAGCAGCTACTACGGCCCCGACACTGAAGCTTTCTTT
TRBJ2-7 | - | TRBV20-1 | many | CSARGVQGRNYEQYF | TGCAGTGCTAGGGGAGTACAGGGTCGGAACTACGAGCAGTACTTC
TRBJ1-2 | TRBD1 | TRBV5-6 | - | CASSLGGTDYGYTF | TGTGCCAGCAGCTTGGGGGGGACAGACTATGGCTACACCTTC
TRBJ1-2 | - | TRBV30 | - | CAWVRAEGYTF | TGTGCCTGGGTAAGGGCGGAGGGCTACACCTTC
TRBJ1-6 | TRBD1 | TRBV6-2/TRBV6-3 | - | CASSPRGTGGSPLHF | TGTGCCAGCAGTCCCAGGGGGACAGGGGGTTCACCCCTCCACTTT
TRBJ2-1 | TRBD1 | TRBV12-3/TRBV12-4 | - | CASSDGTGSPNEQFF | TGTGCCAGCAGTGACGGGACAGGGAGCCCCAATGAGCAGTTCTTC
TRBJ2-1 | TRBD2 | TRBV19 | - | CASSTSGTYNEQFF | TGTGCCAGTAGTACTAGCGGGACATACAATGAGCAGTTCTTC
TRBJ2-7 | TRBD1 | TRBV29-1 | - | CSVELRIGGPYEQYF | TGCAGCGTTGAATTACGTATAGGGGGCCCCTACGAGCAGTACTTC
TRBJ2-7 | - | TRBV4-1 | many | CASSHQPPGAPSHEQYF | TGCGCCAGCAGCCATCAGCCTCCTGGGGCCCCCTCCCACGAGCAGTACTTC
TRBJ2-2 | - | TRBV7-6 | - | CASSSSSLDTGELFF | TGTGCCAGCAGCTCTAGCTCTTTGGACACCGGGGAGCTGTTTTTT
TRBJ1-6 | - | TRBV7-2 | many | CASSLWVGRGPPYNSPLHF | TGTGCCAGCAGCTTATGGGTGGGGCGGGGACCGCCCTATAATTCACCCCTCCACTTT
TRBJ1-2 | - | TRBV6-5 | many | CASSLKWGNYGYTF | TGTGCCAGCAGTTTAAAGTGGGGTAACTATGGCTACACCTTC
TRBJ2-6 | - | TRBV2 | few | CASSGLGSGANVLTF | TGTGCCAGCAGTGGACTGGGGTCTGGGGCCAACGTCCTGACTTTC
TRBJ2-1 | - | TRBV6-2/TRBV6-3 | - | CASRESLNGGDEQFF | TGTGCCAGCAGAGAAAGCCTTAACGGGGGCGATGAGCAGTTCTTC
TRBJ2-2 | - | TRBV5-6 | - | CASSLGGVTGELFF | TGTGCCAGCAGCTTGGGGGGTGTAACCGGGGAGCTGTTTTTT
TRBJ2-1 | - | TRBV11-1 | - | CASSLAGSSSYNEQFF | TGTGCCAGCAGCTTGGCAGGGTCAAGCTCCTACAATGAGCAGTTCTTC
TRBJ2-1 | TRBD1 | TRBV7-6 | - | CASSLLSTGQGLNEQFF | TGTGCCAGCAGCTTGTTGAGCACGGGACAGGGGTTGAATGAGCAGTTCTTC
TRBJ1-1 | - | TRBV5-6 | once | CASSLLRGNTEAFF | TGTGCCAGCAGCTTGCTGAGGGGAAACACTGAAGCTTTCTTT
TRBJ2-1 | TRBD2 | TRBV5-1 | many | CASSLEPPGSGGDNEQFF | TGCGCCAGCAGCTTGGAACCCCCGGGTAGCGGGGGCGACAATGAGCAGTTCTTC